This TCR beta chain was obtained from a study of T cells after yellow fever vaccination. On the study more broadly: Fractions containing few cells were prepared with SMART-Seq v4 Ultra Low Input. Study-wide results and caveats: Within FACS-sorted repertoires, abundant clonotypes contaminating from the bulk population could be present. Post-booster repertoires contained most primary-vaccination clones again (about 95% CD4, approximately 86% CD8).

As TCR cDNA was made by 5'RACE template switching, a universal primer site and UMIs were added. TCRdb reprocessed the 5' RACE reads with MiXCR, giving one entry per CDR3 protein. The table has hundreds of thousands of distinct CDR3 sequences, over 9% seen once; the top ten hold around 14%. CDR1 is SGHRS and CDR2 is YFSETQ in the germline V gene. With 2 bases clipped from V and 1 base from J, the junction kept 3 bases outside the gene matches. The CDR3 has 16 amino acids. This clonotype was observed a few times. Its cognate antigen is unknown. The clonotype was recovered from a man younger than 40 who received the YFV17D yellow fever vaccine. The sample here was PBMCs, taken on the day of the yellow fever booster vaccination. The J gene is TRBJ2-1, the V gene TRBV5-1; TRBD1 matches 10 bases. CDR3 nucleotide sequence: TGCGCCAGCAGCTTTAGGACAGGGGGGTCCTACAATGAGCAGTTCTTC. It encodes CASSFRTGGSYNEQFF.